This T cell receptor (beta chain) comes out of a study of control samples from healthy donors and cancer patients. Clones were sequenced by immunoSEQ multiplex PCR, and TCRdb holds only the in-frame ones, with some missing. The table has under 200,000 clones, 80% to 95% seen once. V was cut by 4 bases and J by 0 bases, with 10 bases left in between. The V gene's germline CDR1 is MNHEY and CDR2 SMNVEV (reference sequence). The CDR3 sequence is 14 residues long. V gene TRBV27 combines with J gene TRBJ2-7; possible D gene TRBD2, 5 bases. Sequencing was carried out using blood. This clonotype was sampled from a woman aged 60 to 75 in good health. The CDR3 region is CASSWTWSSYEQYF. CDR3 bases: TGTGCCAGCAGTTGGACTTGGAGCTCCTACGAGCAGTACTTC.